This entry lists 31 T cell receptor beta chains sequenced from one sample in a study of siplizumab effects on memory and regulatory T cells. Repertoires were generated with immunoSEQ multiplex PCR, while TCRdb's copy carries only in-frame clones and drops some. This sample has 55,000 to 70,000 clones, with approximately 95% found just once. Specimen: CD8+ T cells sorted from blood. The receptors stem from a human donor in good health.

This clone was detected once. The chain combines TRBV16 with TRBJ2-7; weak D call: TRBD2 (5 bases). Germline-derived CDR1 and CDR2 are KGHSY and FQNENV. CDR3 size: 13 residues. V was pared by 0 bases and J by 12 bases, with 15 bases between. The CDR3 loop is CASSQSSRREGYF. The CDR3 region has the DNA TGTGCCAGCAGCCAATCAAGCAGGCGAGAGGGGTACTTC.

This sequence joins TRBV29-1 and TRBJ1-1, with 7 bases lining up with TRBD1. V gave up 5 bases and J gave up 5 bases; unmatched junction bases: 11. The CDR3 covers 14 residues. The germline V gene has CDR1 SQVTM and CDR2 ANQGSEA. DNA of the CDR3: TGCAGCGTTCTACTCCGGGACAGTTGGACTGAAGCTTTCTTT. The encoded protein is CSVLLRDSWTEAFF.

The chain has TRBV9 and TRBJ2-7, with D hard to call. The CDR3 contains 16 residues. Trimming took 0 bases from V and 0 from J, leaving 13 bases between them. Germline-derived CDR1 and CDR2 are SGDLS and YYNGEE. The CDR3 reads CASSVGGGDSSYEQYF. In DNA, the CDR3 is TGTGCCAGCAGCGTAGGTGGTGGGGATAGCTCCTACGAGCAGTACTTC.

The rearrangement joins TRBV27 to TRBJ2-1; D perhaps matches TRBD2 (5 bases). V lost 4 bases, J lost 5 bases, and 9 bases lay in between. Per germline, CDR1 MNHEY and CDR2 SMNVEV (reference sequence). CDR3 size: 13 residues. CDR3: CASSSGNNNEQFF. DNA for the CDR3: TGTGCCAGCAGTTCCGGGAACAACAATGAGCAGTTCTTC.

The chain couples TRBV29-1 to TRBJ2-7, with TRBD2 identical over 11 bases. The CDR3 has 13 residues. Unmatched junction bases numbered 2, after V lost 6 bases and J lost 1 base. Germline-derived CDR1 and CDR2 are SQVTM and ANQGSEA. The CDR3 is CSVGTSGSYEQYF. The CDR3 nucleotides read TGCAGCGTAGGGACTAGCGGATCCTACGAGCAGTACTTC.

The rearrangement uses TRBV28 and TRBJ1-5; D might be TRBD1 (6 bases). Deletions cut 2 bases from V and 12 bases from J, with 8 bases between. The CDR3 covers 11 residues. Germline CDR1 is MDHEN and CDR2 is SYDVKM. The CDR3 region is CASSLIGGQHF. The CDR3 DNA reads as TGTGCCAGCAGTTTAATAGGGGGCCAGCATTTT.

This clone was observed a single time. This rearrangement joins TRBV2 to TRBJ2-2; 9 nucleotides match TRBD2. Trimming at V came to 7 bases and at J to 4 bases, leaving 10 bases not matched to a gene. This CDR3 comprises 16 residues. Germline CDR1 SNHLY, CDR2 FYNNEI. The CDR3 spells CASNLIAGVGTGELFF. CDR3 nucleotide sequence: TGTGCCAGCAACTTAATAGCGGGAGTAGGCACCGGGGAGCTGTTTTTT.

The V call is TRBV7-6, the J call TRBJ2-2; D is unresolved. CDR1 is SGHVS, CDR2 FNYEAQ, per germline. The CDR3 consists of 15 residues. V gave up 5 bases and J gave up 0 bases, with 10 bases separating them. The chain's CDR3 is CASSHTPANTGELFF. DNA for the CDR3: TGTGCCAGCAGCCATACTCCAGCGAACACCGGGGAGCTGTTTTTT.

V usage is TRBV2 and J usage is TRBJ2-7; maybe TRBD1 (5 bases). Trimming took off 2 bases at V and 5 bases at J, with 13 bases between the two ends. Looked up from germline, CDR1 is SNHLY and CDR2 is FYNNEI. CDR3 length: 14 amino acids. For the CDR3, the DNA is TGTGCCAGCAGTGAACGGCAGGGCCGCGACGAGCAGTACTTC. It codes for CASSERQGRDEQYF.

This chain links TRBV27 with TRBJ2-3; D not resolved. Germline V gene data show CDR1 as MNHEY and CDR2 as SMNVEV (reference sequence). CDR3 length: 11 residues. V shed 8 bases and J shed 6 bases, with 9 bases lying between them. The CDR3 spells CASGVGDTQYF. DNA of the CDR3: TGTGCCAGCGGGGTCGGGGATACGCAGTATTTT.

This clone was found once. V is TRBV5-1 and J is TRBJ1-4; 7 bases agree with TRBD1. The CDR3 runs 15 residues. Unmatched junction bases numbered 8, after V lost 4 bases and J lost 5 bases. Germline values: CDR1 SGHRS, CDR2 YFSETQ. This chain's CDR3 is CASSRWTGGNEKLFF. For the CDR3, the DNA is TGCGCCAGCAGCCGCTGGACAGGAGGGAATGAAAAACTGTTTTTT.

The chain has TRBV29-1 and TRBJ2-1; 14 bases map to TRBD2. Per germline, CDR1 SQVTM and CDR2 ANQGSEA. J was trimmed by 4 bases and V by 6 bases; bases with no gene match: 5. CDR3 size: 15 residues. CDR3 loop: CSVAGTSGSYNEQFF. The CDR3 nucleotides are TGCAGCGTAGCCGGGACTAGCGGGAGTTACAATGAGCAGTTCTTC.

V gene TRBV27 combines with J gene TRBJ1-1; perhaps TRBD1 as D (5 bases). V was trimmed by 3 bases and J by 5 bases, leaving 13 bases between them. The CDR3 runs 14 residues. Germline V gives CDR1 MNHEY, CDR2 SMNVEV (reference sequence). CDR3 sequence: CASSFGHSRTEAFF. The CDR3 bases are TGTGCCAGCAGTTTTGGACACTCGAGGACTGAAGCTTTCTTT.

The chain recombines TRBV4-1 with TRBJ2-7; 9 bases are shared with TRBD2. Per the germline V gene, CDR1 is MGHRA and CDR2 is YSYEKL. V gave up 0 bases and J gave up 3 bases; unmatched junction bases: 6. The CDR3 loop spans 16 amino acids. CDR3 in DNA: TGCGCCAGCAGCCAAGAGATTGCGGGAGGGGTCTACGAGCAGTACTTC. Translating it yields CASSQEIAGGVYEQYF.

The chain uses TRBV14 and TRBJ2-1; 10 bases are a match to TRBD2. The CDR3 has 18 residues. Germline V gene data show CDR1 as SGHDN and CDR2 as FVKESK. With V trimmed by 4 bases and J by 2 bases, 11 bases remained unmatched. The CDR3 reads CASSPPLAGARTYNEQFF. DNA for the CDR3: TGTGCCAGCAGCCCGCCGCTAGCGGGAGCCAGGACCTACAATGAGCAGTTCTTC.

This clone showed up just once. The V call is TRBV6-5, the J call TRBJ1-1; TRBD1 is a possible D gene (6 bases). This CDR3 has 11 amino acids. Germline V CDR1 and CDR2: MNHEY, SVGAGI. Deletions cut 7 bases from V and 6 bases from J, with 9 bases between. CDR3 nucleotides: TGTGCCAGCACCCAGGGGTCTGAAGCTTTCTTT. This codes for CASTQGSEAFF.

This rearrangement joins TRBV5-1 to TRBJ1-1; the D is unclear. The V end was cut by 6 bases, the J end by 1 base, with 13 bases between. Per germline, CDR1 SGHRS and CDR2 YFSETQ. There are 14 residues in the CDR3. The CDR3 sequence: CASTSRSGNTEAFF. The CDR3 nucleotides read TGCGCCAGCACCTCCCGGTCGGGGAACACTGAAGCTTTCTTT. Looking up the rest from reference TRBV5-1 and TRBJ1-1 gives the full variable domain: KAGVTQTPRYLIKTRGQQVTLSCSPISGHRSVSWYQQTPGQGLQFLFEYFSETQRNKGNFPGRFSGRQFSNSRSEMNVSTLELGDSALYLCASTSRSGNTEAFFGQGTRLTVV.

The V and J genes are TRBV5-5 and TRBJ1-5; no reliable D call. The CDR3 spans 16 residues. Germline CDR1 SGHKS, CDR2 YYEKEE (reference sequence). Trimming cost V 0 bases and J 4 bases, with 14 bases left between them. Here the CDR3 reads CASSLERHYENQPQHF. CDR3 bases: TGTGCCAGCAGCTTGGAGAGACACTACGAGAATCAGCCCCAGCATTTT.

This sequence joins TRBV7-9 and TRBJ2-7; D is undetermined. Trimming cost V 5 bases and J 3 bases, with 11 bases left between them. This CDR3 has 13 residues. CDR1 is SEHNR and CDR2 is FQNEAQ in the germline V gene (reference sequence). The DNA for the CDR3 is TGTGCCAGCAGCCTCGGACCATTCTACGAGCAGTACTTC. Amino acids: CASSLGPFYEQYF.

The J gene is TRBJ2-7, the V gene TRBV6-1; a possible D gene is TRBD2 (6 bases). The CDR3 loop spans 12 amino acids. Germline CDR1 MNHNS, CDR2 SASEGT. The V and J ends lost 7 bases and 4 bases respectively, with 11 bases between them. The CDR3 DNA reads TGTGCCAGCATTCGGGGAGGATACGAGCAGTACTTC. The encoded protein is CASIRGGYEQYF.

The J gene is TRBJ1-3, the V gene TRBV13; tentative D call: TRBD1 (6 bases). In germline, CDR1 is PRHDT, CDR2 FYEKMQ (reference sequence). V was clipped by 2 bases and J by 1 base, with 6 bases between them. This CDR3 spans 14 amino acids. In DNA, the CDR3 is TGTGCCAGCAGCTTACAGGGGTCTGGAAACACCATATATTTT. Amino acid sequence: CASSLQGSGNTIYF.

This chain links TRBV5-1 with TRBJ2-7; possible D gene TRBD1, 6 bases. CDR1 is SGHRS and CDR2 is YFSETQ in the germline V gene. The CDR3 has 14 residues. Trimming removed 0 bases from V and 4 bases from J, with 11 bases in between. The CDR3 sequence: CASSLVGRGYEQYF. Here the CDR3 DNA reads TGCGCCAGCAGCTTGGTAGGCAGGGGTTACGAGCAGTACTTC.

The chain employs TRBV4-1 and TRBJ1-2; D remains unclear. The germline CDR1 and CDR2 sequences are MGHRA and YSYEKL. The V and J ends lost 3 bases and 0 bases respectively, with 14 bases between them. The CDR3 extends over 16 amino acids. The CDR3 loop is CASSHSLPLSNYGYTF. In nucleotides, the CDR3 is TGCGCCAGCAGCCACAGTTTGCCCCTGTCTAACTATGGCTACACCTTC.

The chain combines TRBV27 with TRBJ2-5; perhaps TRBD1 as D (6 bases). Trimming removed 2 bases from V and 4 bases from J, with 11 bases in between. The CDR3 length is 14 residues. Germline V lookup: CDR1 MNHEY, CDR2 SMNVEV (reference sequence). The CDR3 DNA is TGTGCCAGCAGTTTAATGGGGGCAGGAGAGACCCAGTACTTC. Translating it yields CASSLMGAGETQYF.

This chain connects TRBV4-1 to TRBJ2-1; D gene uncertain. Germline V lookup: CDR1 MGHRA, CDR2 YSYEKL. The CDR3 is made up of 14 amino acids. V lost 0 bases and J lost 2, with 5 bases in between. The CDR3 DNA is TGCGCCAGCAGCCAAGAGGCGGCCTACAATGAGCAGTTCTTC. It codes for CASSQEAAYNEQFF.

The chain couples TRBV13 to TRBJ2-3; D is possibly TRBD1 (5 bases). The CDR3 is 16 amino acids. Germline CDR1 and CDR2: PRHDT and FYEKMQ (reference sequence). Trimming took off 1 base at V and 1 base at J, with 12 bases between the two ends. The DNA for the CDR3 is TGTGCCAGCAGCTTAGCAGGGCAGGGCGGCACAGATACGCAGTATTTT. Its translation is CASSLAGQGGTDTQYF.

This sequence joins TRBV2 and TRBJ2-1; the D gene is possibly TRBD1 (6 bases). Trimming removed 3 bases from V and 4 bases from J, with 13 bases in between. Looked up from germline, CDR1 is SNHLY and CDR2 is FYNNEI. This CDR3 region has 15 residues. The CDR3 spells CASSEADRHYNEQFF. The CDR3 DNA reads as TGTGCCAGCAGTGAGGCGGACAGACATTACAATGAGCAGTTCTTC.

V is TRBV19 and J is TRBJ2-7, with D possibly matching TRBD2 (7 bases). Between the trimmed V and J ends, which lost 5 bases and 2 bases, there was a span of 13 bases. CDR1 and CDR2 from the germline V gene are LNHDA and SQIVND (reference sequence). The CDR3 runs to 14 residues. In DNA form, the CDR3 reads TGTGCCAGTAGTTCGGGGGGCGAGGCCTACGAGCAGTACTTC. It codes for CASSSGGEAYEQYF.

The CDR3: CASKGVGTLYNEQFF. The CDR3 DNA reads as TGTGCCAGCAAAGGGGTTGGGACTTTATACAATGAGCAGTTCTTC. The gene calls are TRBV6-1 and TRBJ2-1; D may be TRBD2 (6 bases). The V gene's germline CDR1 is MNHNS and CDR2 SASEGT. V shed 7 bases and J shed 4 bases, with 17 bases lying between them. The CDR3 covers 15 residues.

The chain has TRBV27 and TRBJ2-7; 7 positions agree with TRBD1. J was trimmed by 2 bases and V by 7 bases; bases with no gene match: 8. The V gene's germline CDR1 is MNHEY and CDR2 SMNVEV (reference sequence). This CDR3 region has 14 residues. In DNA, the CDR3 is TGTGCCAGCACCTCTTGGGACAGCCCCTACGAGCAGTACTTC. Protein: CASTSWDSPYEQYF.

V is TRBV29-1 and J is TRBJ1-1; tentative D call: TRBD1 (6 bases). With 3 bases removed from V and 5 bases from J, the gap between germline ends came to 16 bases. The CDR3 extends over 14 amino acids. Germline V gene data show CDR1 as SQVTM and CDR2 as ANQGSEA. The CDR3 sequence: CSVDLGGRGTEAFF. The CDR3 nucleotides read TGCAGCGTTGACCTTGGGGGGCGCGGTACTGAAGCTTTCTTT.